This T cell receptor beta chain is from a study of blood T cell repertoires in COVID-19. Study in general: From T cells, B-cell-depleted T cells, or PBMCs came the material, which was cDNA or gDNA.

V lost 6 bases and J 0 bases, leaving 14 bases between the germline ends. This CDR3 contains 15 residues. Per the germline V gene, CDR1 is SNHLY and CDR2 is FYNNEI. This clone has only one observation. Original data processing: Quantification of nucleated cells was approximated via reference gene primer amplification. The protocol was immunoSEQ multiplex PCR, while the TCRdb copy is restricted to in-frame clones and leaves out a portion. V and J calls and clone size are copied from that table; D and trimming were computed from the DNA. The top ten hold over 1.3% of the sample, which has approximately 430,000 clones, 86% seen once.

The chain combines TRBV2 with TRBJ1-2, with D tentatively TRBD1 (5 bases). Sequenced: peripheral blood. The receptor's source is a woman aged 25 to 39 with active or convalescent COVID-19. The CDR3 DNA reads as TGTGCCAGCAGGAAGGAACAGGCCACTAACTATGGCTACACCTTC. This encodes CASRKEQATNYGYTF.